These 28 T cell receptor beta chains originate from one sample sequenced in a study of shared clonotypes between healthy human individuals. TCRdb's table, derived via immunoSEQ multiplex PCR, lists solely in-frame clones and lacks some. The sample has millions of clones, 93% seen once. Positive CCR7 selection of CD45RO-negative cells yielded the naive CD8 cells, and terminally differentiated effector memory CD45RA+ cells were excluded. The sequenced material came from naive CD8+ T cells from PBMCs. These receptors all come from a man between 18 and 35 years old in good health. Some clones in this sample may be carry-over from other donors' samples.

This clone was detected only once. V and J are TRBV27 and TRBJ2-3; D ambiguous. Germline V gene data show CDR1 as MNHEY and CDR2 as SMNVEV (reference sequence). The V and J ends lost 5 bases and 1 base respectively, with 10 bases between them. The CDR3 covers 14 residues. The CDR3 loop reads CASSEPVGTDTQYF. As DNA, the CDR3 is TGTGCCAGCAGTGAACCTGTGGGCACAGATACGCAGTATTTT.

The chain couples TRBV15 to TRBJ1-2; unclear D gene. This CDR3 spans 13 amino acids. The V gene lost 4 bases and the J gene lost 0 bases, with 6 bases spanning the gap. Germline CDR1 reads LNHNV; CDR2 reads YYDKDF (reference sequence). CDR3 amino acids: CATSNLPNYGYTF. The CDR3 bases are TGTGCCACCAGCAATCTACCTAACTATGGCTACACCTTC.

V is TRBV9 and J is TRBJ2-7; D is unresolved. V lost 2 bases, J lost 0 bases, and 12 bases lay in between. The CDR3 extends over 15 amino acids. Germline CDR1 SGDLS, CDR2 YYNGEE. CDR3 protein: CASSVTADISYEQYF. Written as DNA, the CDR3 is TGTGCCAGCAGCGTTACGGCCGACATCTCCTACGAGCAGTACTTC.

The rearrangement links TRBV27 to TRBJ2-6, with D perhaps matching TRBD2 (6 bases). CDR3 size: 16 residues. V was shortened by 4 bases and J by 0 bases, with 10 bases between the two germline ends. CDR1 is MNHEY, CDR2 SMNVEV, per germline (reference sequence). This CDR3 is CASSSLGGSGANVLTF. DNA for the CDR3: TGTGCCAGCAGTTCCCTCGGGGGCTCTGGGGCCAACGTCCTGACTTTC. Drawing the rest from reference TRBV27 and TRBJ2-6, the complete variable domain is EAQVTQNPRYLITVTGKKLTVTCSQNMNHEYMSWYRQDPGLGLRQIYYSMNVEVTDKGDVPEGYKVSRKEKRNFPLILESPSPNQTSLYFCASSSLGGSGANVLTFGAGSRLTVL.

This clone has more than one count but fewer than ten. As DNA, the CDR3 is TGTGCCAGCAGCGTAGCCAGTTACATGAACACTGAAGCTTTCTTT. This gives the protein CASSVASYMNTEAFF. V usage is TRBV9 and J usage is TRBJ1-1; D ambiguous. Germline assignment: CDR1 SGDLS and CDR2 YYNGEE. Trimming took off 0 bases at V and 0 bases at J, with 9 bases between the two ends. This CDR3 region has 15 residues.

The chain carries TRBV10-3 and TRBJ2-2; 8 nucleotides match TRBD2. CDR1 is ENHRY, CDR2 SYGVKD, per germline. V was pared by 11 bases and J by 6 bases, with 5 bases of the junction left unmatched. The CDR3 covers 12 residues. The CDR3 DNA follows: TGTGCCGCAGCGACTAGCGCCGGGGAGCTGTTTTTT. Translation gives CAAATSAGELFF.

This rearrangement joins TRBV2 to TRBJ2-5, with D tentatively TRBD2 (6 bases). This CDR3 spans 16 amino acids. Trimming took off 2 bases at V and 7 bases at J, with 20 bases between the two ends. Per the germline V gene, CDR1 is SNHLY and CDR2 is FYNNEI. The CDR3: CASSETFRESRGTQYF. CDR3 nucleotide sequence: TGTGCCAGCAGTGAAACGTTTCGGGAGTCTCGTGGGACCCAGTACTTC.

The chain carries TRBV12-5 and TRBJ2-7; possibly TRBD1 for D (5 bases). Germline lookup yields CDR1 LGHNT and CDR2 FRNRAP. The length of the CDR3 is 12 residues. Trimming pared 6 bases from V and 7 bases from J, leaving 13 bases between. The DNA of the CDR3 is TGTGCTAGTGGGGGGCCCTTTGGAGAGCAGTACTTC. It encodes CASGGPFGEQYF.

The chain uses TRBV4-2 and TRBJ2-1, with D perhaps TRBD1 (5 bases). The CDR3 sequence is 17 residues long. Germline loops: CDR1 LGHNA, CDR2 YNFKEQ. V lost 0 bases and J 3 bases, leaving 15 bases between the germline ends. The CDR3: CASSQDWGEELYNEQFF. The CDR3 nucleotides are TGTGCCAGCAGCCAAGATTGGGGCGAAGAACTCTACAATGAGCAGTTCTTC.

The genes are TRBV5-8 and TRBJ1-2, with 9 bases lining up with TRBD1. CDR1 and CDR2 (germline): SGHTS, YDEGEE. V shed 4 bases and J 5 bases; nucleotides not matched to a gene: 15. The CDR3 runs to 17 residues. The CDR3 sequence is CASSPGEGQGFGYGYTF. DNA for the CDR3: TGTGCCAGCAGCCCTGGAGAGGGACAGGGTTTCGGATATGGCTACACCTTC.

The V gene is TRBV4-2, the J gene TRBJ1-1, with D possibly matching TRBD1 (5 bases). The V and J ends lost 1 base and 5 bases respectively, with 11 bases between them. Germline V lookup: CDR1 LGHNA, CDR2 YNFKEQ. The CDR3 totals 14 residues. CDR3 in DNA: TGTGCCAGCAGCCAAGGGGGGGGTTGGACTGAAGCTTTCTTT. Encoded protein: CASSQGGGWTEAFF.

This clone turned up a few times. V and J are TRBV19 and TRBJ2-2, with D hard to call. The CDR3 totals 13 residues. Germline V CDR1 and CDR2: LNHDA, SQIVND (reference sequence). With 3 bases removed from V and 6 bases from J, the gap between germline ends came to 8 bases. This CDR3 is CASSIYPAGELFF. The CDR3 DNA sequence: TGTGCCAGTAGTATTTACCCGGCCGGGGAGCTGTTTTTT.

J is TRBJ2-7 and V is TRBV9; D might be TRBD1 (7 bases). CDR3 size: 16 residues. The V gene's germline CDR1 is SGDLS and CDR2 YYNGEE. V was shortened by 2 bases and J by 5 bases, with 20 bases between the two germline ends. This CDR3 is CASSVHGGGIRDEQYF. As DNA, the CDR3 is TGTGCCAGCAGCGTCCATGGAGGGGGCATTAGGGACGAGCAGTACTTC. Drawing the rest from reference TRBV9 and TRBJ2-7, the complete variable domain is DSGVTQTPKHLITATGQRVTLRCSPRSGDLSVYWYQQSLDQGLQFLIQYYNGEERAKGNILERFSAQQFPDLHSELNLSSLELGDSALYFCASSVHGGGIRDEQYFGPGTRLTVT.

The CDR3 DNA sequence: TGTGCCAGCAGTTTATCGCGGCAGAGCGACGAGCAGTACTTC. Residues: CASSLSRQSDEQYF. The V call is TRBV27, the J call TRBJ2-7; D is uncertain. V was trimmed by 0 bases and J by 5 bases, leaving 11 bases between them. The CDR3 is made up of 14 amino acids. CDR1 MNHEY and CDR2 SMNVEV come from the germline V gene (reference sequence).

This rearrangement joins TRBV29-1 to TRBJ2-7; D possibly corresponds to TRBD1 (6 bases). The germline V and J ends were trimmed by 4 bases and 7 bases, with 20 bases remaining between them. CDR1 and CDR2 from the germline V gene are SQVTM and ANQGSEA. This CDR3 is 14 amino acids long. The CDR3 DNA is TGCAGCGTTGTTCTCTGGGACACCCCTAGAGAGCAGTACTTC. This sequence encodes CSVVLWDTPREQYF.

The chain has TRBV19 and TRBJ1-5; perhaps TRBD1 as D (5 bases). Trimming stripped 9 bases from V and 0 bases from J, with 15 bases between. Germline-derived CDR1 and CDR2 are LNHDA and SQIVND (reference sequence). This CDR3 region has 15 residues. This CDR3 reads CASSQGRDSNQPQHF. Here the CDR3 DNA reads TGTGCCAGCTCGCAGGGACGTGATAGCAATCAGCCCCAGCATTTT.

The rearrangement links TRBV27 to TRBJ2-2, with D possibly TRBD1 on 8 matching bases. CDR3 length: 12 residues. Germline V gives CDR1 MNHEY, CDR2 SMNVEV (reference sequence). The V end lost 6 bases, the J end lost 15 bases, and 17 bases lay between the germline ends. The CDR3 sequence: CASSLGQGGLFF. The DNA for the CDR3 is TGTGCCAGCAGCCTAGGACAGGGAGGGTTGTTTTTT.

This sequence joins TRBV27 and TRBJ2-7; D not resolved. In germline, CDR1 is MNHEY, CDR2 SMNVEV (reference sequence). Trimming took 5 bases from V and 2 from J, leaving 13 bases between them. The CDR3 is 14 amino acids. The CDR3 here is CASSPRSLAYEQYF. Written as DNA, the CDR3 is TGTGCCAGCAGTCCCCGGTCCCTAGCCTACGAGCAGTACTTC.

V and J are TRBV13 and TRBJ2-4, with 8 bases lining up with TRBD2. V dropped 4 bases and J dropped 5; count of bases not matched to a gene: 7. The CDR3 loop spans 15 amino acids. CDR1 is PRHDT and CDR2 is FYEKMQ in the germline V gene (reference sequence). CDR3 in DNA: TGTGCCAGCAGCTCGGGACTAGTCTCCCAAAACATTCAGTACTTC. Translation: CASSSGLVSQNIQYF.

V gene TRBV2 combines with J gene TRBJ1-4; TRBD1 matches 7 bases. The CDR3 is 14 residues long. Germline CDR1 reads SNHLY; CDR2 reads FYNNEI. Germline trimming cut 6 bases from V and 4 bases from J; bases unmatched to any gene: 5. Here the CDR3 reads CASRVQGLNEKLFF. CDR3 in DNA: TGTGCCAGCAGGGTACAGGGGCTTAATGAAAAACTGTTTTTT.

With regard to this clone: The sample has other DNA sequences that encode this CDR3 too. The genes are TRBV28 and TRBJ1-1; D is ambiguous. The V end was cut by 6 bases, the J end by 5 bases, with 7 bases between. Germline lookup yields CDR1 MDHEN and CDR2 SYDVKM. The CDR3 covers 11 residues. This chain's CDR3 is CASSRSTEAFF. The CDR3 nucleotides read TGTGCCAGCAGCCGGTCTACTGAAGCTTTCTTT.

CDR3 coding DNA: TGTGCCAGCAGCTCAACTAGCGGGGGGAACACCGGGGAGCTGTTTTTT. It codes for CASSSTSGGNTGELFF. The rearrangement links TRBV7-9 to TRBJ2-2; TRBD2 agrees at 11 bases. Germline assignment: CDR1 SEHNR and CDR2 FQNEAQ (reference sequence). The trim removed 4 bases at V and 1 base at J, leaving 2 bases unmatched. CDR3 size: 16 residues.

The V gene is TRBV5-6, the J gene TRBJ1-3; the D is unclear. The CDR3 has 12 amino acids. Germline loops: CDR1 SGHDT, CDR2 YYEEEE. With 7 bases removed from V and 2 bases from J, the gap between germline ends came to 7 bases. CDR3 protein: CASGSAGNTIYF. The CDR3 DNA reads as TGTGCCAGCGGAAGCGCTGGAAACACCATATATTTT.

As to this clone: Other DNA sequences in the sample encode the same CDR3. The chain recombines TRBV11-2 with TRBJ2-7, with no clear D. CDR3 length equals 11 residues. V lost 8 bases, J lost 2 bases, and 7 bases lay in between. Germline V gene sequence: CDR1 SGHAT, CDR2 FQNNGV. CDR3 nucleotide sequence: TGTGCCAGCTCGGTGACCTACGAGCAGTACTTC. Translation gives CASSVTYEQYF.

The V gene is TRBV7-6, the J gene TRBJ2-3, with D possibly TRBD2 on 6 matching bases. V was clipped by 2 bases and J by 4 bases, with 10 bases between them. There are 14 residues in the CDR3. Germline V gene sequence: CDR1 SGHVS, CDR2 FNYEAQ. The CDR3 DNA reads TGTGCCAGCAGCTTAACGGGAGTGGCAGATACGCAGTATTTT. Its translation: CASSLTGVADTQYF. Variable domain in full (rest from reference TRBV7-6 and TRBJ2-3): GAGVSQSPRYKVTKRGQDVALRCDPISGHVSLYWYRQALGQGPEFLTYFNYEAQQDKSGLPNDRFSAERPEGSISTLTIQRTEQRDSAMYRCASSLTGVADTQYFGPGTRLTVL.

The chain recombines TRBV4-1 with TRBJ1-5; weak D call: TRBD1 (6 bases). Germline loops: CDR1 MGHRA, CDR2 YSYEKL. This CDR3 spans 15 amino acids. V was shortened by 2 bases and J by 7 bases, with 15 bases between the two germline ends. CDR3 amino acids: CASSQRVGGGQPQHF. The CDR3 nucleotides read TGCGCCAGCAGCCAAAGGGTAGGGGGGGGACAGCCCCAGCATTTT.

The V gene is TRBV5-1, the J gene TRBJ1-4, with 10 bases that match TRBD1. J lost 8 bases, V lost 3 bases, and 7 bases had no gene match. CDR1 is SGHRS and CDR2 is YFSETQ in the germline V gene. The CDR3 spans 15 residues. CDR3 in DNA: TGCGCCAGCAGCTCGACAGGGGGCAGTTTGGAAAAACTGTTTTTT. It is translated as CASSSTGGSLEKLFF.

This clone was seen only a few times. V usage is TRBV10-3 and J usage is TRBJ1-1; tentative D call: TRBD1 (6 bases). This CDR3 contains 15 residues. Trimming pared 3 bases from V and 2 bases from J, leaving 13 bases between. Germline CDR1 reads ENHRY; CDR2 reads SYGVKD. CDR3 sequence: CAISDGQGINTEAFF. The CDR3 nucleotides read TGTGCCATCAGTGACGGGCAGGGGATTAACACTGAAGCTTTCTTT.